This entry describes one T cell receptor beta chain. The record originates from a study of blood T cell repertoires in COVID-19. Study-wide background: Whether acute or convalescent, the COVID-19 samples came from the United States, Italy and Spain. Sample material is recorded as cDNA or gDNA derived from T cells, B-cell-depleted T cells, or PBMCs.

Per the study methods: Amplification of reference gene primers provided the estimated nucleated cell counts. Only in-frame clones appear in the TCRdb table, and some are missing; sequencing was by immunoSEQ multiplex PCR. V, J and clone size were drawn from that table, and D and trimming were deduced from the DNA. The sample lists approximately 250,000 clones, 84% occurring once. Material for sequencing was peripheral blood. The source is a human donor in a cohort sampled during active COVID-19.

CDR3 sequence: CASSSETFGEQFF. DNA of the CDR3: TGTGCCAGCAGCTCTGAGACTTTCGGTGAGCAGTTCTTC. The V and J genes are TRBV11-3 and TRBJ2-1; D not resolved. The germline V and J ends were trimmed by 4 bases and 9 bases, with 13 bases remaining between them. Germline V lookup: CDR1 SGHNT, CDR2 YENEEA. The CDR3 contains 13 residues.